This T cell receptor beta chain was identified during a study of blood T cells in healthy people across ages. Findings and limits, study-wide: In older individuals, TCR beta diversity per million T cells was lower, falling roughly linearly with age. Bulk PBMC profiling left naive and antigen-experienced comparisons inconclusive.

Each sample had at least 7 million PBMCs isolated. Primed by a sample-barcoded 5' primer and a J-beta primer mix, a second PCR proceeded for about 6 to 12 cycles. TCRdb reprocessed the 5' RACE reads via MiXCR and lists one record per CDR3 protein. Among roughly 2 million distinct CDR3 sequences listed, approximately 50% were seen once. Germline CDR1 is SGHVS and CDR2 is FQNEAQ. The V gene end was trimmed by 5 bases and the J gene end by 3 bases; junction bases not matched to a gene: 8. CDR3 length: 15 residues. This clonotype was observed a handful of times. Its antigen remains unknown. The V gene is TRBV7-8, the J gene TRBJ2-5; 8 nucleotides match TRBD1. The TCR was taken from a woman between 35 and 50 years old in good health. The sequencing input was blood. DNA for the CDR3: TGTGCCAGCAGCCCGGGACAGGCGGGTAAAGAGACCCAGTACTTC. Residues: CASSPGQAGKETQYF.